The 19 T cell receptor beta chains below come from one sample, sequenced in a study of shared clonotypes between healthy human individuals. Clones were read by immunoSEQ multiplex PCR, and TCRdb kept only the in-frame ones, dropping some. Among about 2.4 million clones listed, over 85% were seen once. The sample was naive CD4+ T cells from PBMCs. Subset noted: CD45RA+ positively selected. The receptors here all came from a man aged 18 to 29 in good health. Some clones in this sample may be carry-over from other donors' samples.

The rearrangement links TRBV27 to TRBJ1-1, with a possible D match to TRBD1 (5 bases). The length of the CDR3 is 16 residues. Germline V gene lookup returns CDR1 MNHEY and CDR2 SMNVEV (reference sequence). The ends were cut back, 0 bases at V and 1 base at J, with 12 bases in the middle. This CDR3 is CASSLSSLGGNTEAFF. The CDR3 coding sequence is TGTGCCAGCAGTTTATCGTCCCTGGGGGGGAACACTGAAGCTTTCTTT.

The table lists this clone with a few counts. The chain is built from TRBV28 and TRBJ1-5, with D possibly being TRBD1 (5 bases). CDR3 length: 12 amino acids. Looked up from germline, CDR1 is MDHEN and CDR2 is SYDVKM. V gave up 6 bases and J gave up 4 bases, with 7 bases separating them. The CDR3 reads CASRQVNQPQHF. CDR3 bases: TGTGCCAGCAGACAGGTGAATCAGCCCCAGCATTTT.

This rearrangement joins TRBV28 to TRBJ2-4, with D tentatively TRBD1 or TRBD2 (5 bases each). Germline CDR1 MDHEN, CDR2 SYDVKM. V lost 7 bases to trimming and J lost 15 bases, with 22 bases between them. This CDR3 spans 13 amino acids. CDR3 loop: CASIAPPGTSPYF. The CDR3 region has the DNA TGTGCCAGCATCGCTCCCCCGGGGACCTCCCCGTACTTC.

CDR3 residues: CASSYGVSSYNEQFF. DNA for the CDR3: TGCGCCAGCAGCTACGGGGTTAGCTCCTACAATGAGCAGTTCTTC. The V call is TRBV5-1, the J call TRBJ2-1, with TRBD2 as a possible D gene (5 bases). Germline V lookup: CDR1 SGHRS, CDR2 YFSETQ. CDR3 length equals 15 residues. Between the trimmed V and J ends, which lost 3 bases and 0 bases, there was a span of 10 bases.

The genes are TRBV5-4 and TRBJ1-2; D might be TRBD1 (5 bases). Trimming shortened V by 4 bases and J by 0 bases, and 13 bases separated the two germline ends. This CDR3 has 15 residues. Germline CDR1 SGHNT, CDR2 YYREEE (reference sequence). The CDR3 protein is CASSQGAGTNYGYTF. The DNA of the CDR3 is TGTGCCAGCAGCCAAGGGGCAGGGACTAACTATGGCTACACCTTC.

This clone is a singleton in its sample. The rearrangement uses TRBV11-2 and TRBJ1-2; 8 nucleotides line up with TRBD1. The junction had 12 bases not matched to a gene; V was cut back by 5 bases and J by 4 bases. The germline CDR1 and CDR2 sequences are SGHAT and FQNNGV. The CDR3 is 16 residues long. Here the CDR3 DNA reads TGTGCCAGCAGCCCCCTGGGCAGGGGGCGCGTCTATGGCTACACCTTC. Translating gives CASSPLGRGRVYGYTF.

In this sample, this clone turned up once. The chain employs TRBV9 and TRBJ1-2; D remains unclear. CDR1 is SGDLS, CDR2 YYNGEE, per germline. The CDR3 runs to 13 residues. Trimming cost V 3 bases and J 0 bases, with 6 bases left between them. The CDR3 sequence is CASSETPNYGYTF. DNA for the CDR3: TGTGCCAGCAGCGAGACACCTAACTATGGCTACACCTTC.

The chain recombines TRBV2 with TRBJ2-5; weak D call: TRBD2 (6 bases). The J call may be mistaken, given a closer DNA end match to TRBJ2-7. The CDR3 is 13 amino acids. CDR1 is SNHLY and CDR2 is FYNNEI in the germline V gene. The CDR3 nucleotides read TGTGCCAGGGGGGTAGCGGAAGGGACCGAGCAGTACTTC. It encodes CARGVAEGTEQYF.

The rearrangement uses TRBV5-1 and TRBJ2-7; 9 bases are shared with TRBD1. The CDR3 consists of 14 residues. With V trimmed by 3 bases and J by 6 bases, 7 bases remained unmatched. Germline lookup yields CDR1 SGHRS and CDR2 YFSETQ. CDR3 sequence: CASSSTGGVREQYF. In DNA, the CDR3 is TGCGCCAGCAGCTCGACAGGGGGTGTCCGCGAGCAGTACTTC.

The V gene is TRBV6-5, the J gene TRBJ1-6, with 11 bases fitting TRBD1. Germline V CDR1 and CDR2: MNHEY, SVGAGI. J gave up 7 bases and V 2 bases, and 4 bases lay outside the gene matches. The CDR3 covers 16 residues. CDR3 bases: TGTGCCAGCAGTTACCTGGGACAGGGGGTAAATTCACCCCTCCACTTT. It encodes CASSYLGQGVNSPLHF.

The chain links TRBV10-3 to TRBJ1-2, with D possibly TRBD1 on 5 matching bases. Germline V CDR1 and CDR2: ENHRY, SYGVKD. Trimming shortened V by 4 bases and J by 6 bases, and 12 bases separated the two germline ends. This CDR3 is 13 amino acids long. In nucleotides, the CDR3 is TGTGCCATCAGTGGCCGGGACGTGAATGGCTACACCTTC. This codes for CAISGRDVNGYTF.

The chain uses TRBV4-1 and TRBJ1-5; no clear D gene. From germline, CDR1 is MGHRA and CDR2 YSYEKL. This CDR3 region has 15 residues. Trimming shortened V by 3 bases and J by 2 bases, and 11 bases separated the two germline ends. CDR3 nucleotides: TGCGCCAGCAGCCAGTCCATTAGGGGCAATCAGCCCCAGCATTTT. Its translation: CASSQSIRGNQPQHF.

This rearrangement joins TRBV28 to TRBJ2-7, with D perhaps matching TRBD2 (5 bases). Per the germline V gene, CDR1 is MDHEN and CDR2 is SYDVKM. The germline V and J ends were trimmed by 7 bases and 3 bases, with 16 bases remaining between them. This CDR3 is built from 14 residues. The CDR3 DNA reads TGTGCCAGCACGATCCGGGCCGGGGTCTACGAGCAGTACTTC. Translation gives CASTIRAGVYEQYF.

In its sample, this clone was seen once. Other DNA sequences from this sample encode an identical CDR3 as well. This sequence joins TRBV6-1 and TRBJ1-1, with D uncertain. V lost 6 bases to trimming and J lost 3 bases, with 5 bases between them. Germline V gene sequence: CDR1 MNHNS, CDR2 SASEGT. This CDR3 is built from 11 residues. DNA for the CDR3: TGTGCCAGCAGCTACCACACTGAAGCTTTCTTT. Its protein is CASSYHTEAFF.

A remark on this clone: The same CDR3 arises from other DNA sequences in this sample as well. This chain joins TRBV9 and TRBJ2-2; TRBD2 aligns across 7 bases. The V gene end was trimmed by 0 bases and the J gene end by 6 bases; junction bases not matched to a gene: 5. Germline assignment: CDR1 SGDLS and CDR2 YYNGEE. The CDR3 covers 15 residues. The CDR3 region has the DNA TGTGCCAGCAGCGTAGGGGGGAGGGCCTCCGGGGAGCTGTTTTTT. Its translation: CASSVGGRASGELFF.

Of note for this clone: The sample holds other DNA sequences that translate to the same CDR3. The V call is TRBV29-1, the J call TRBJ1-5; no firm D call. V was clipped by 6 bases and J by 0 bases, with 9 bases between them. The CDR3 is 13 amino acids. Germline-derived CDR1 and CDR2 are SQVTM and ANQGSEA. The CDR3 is CSVGWGSNQPQHF. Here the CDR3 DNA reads TGCAGCGTCGGATGGGGTAGCAATCAGCCCCAGCATTTT.

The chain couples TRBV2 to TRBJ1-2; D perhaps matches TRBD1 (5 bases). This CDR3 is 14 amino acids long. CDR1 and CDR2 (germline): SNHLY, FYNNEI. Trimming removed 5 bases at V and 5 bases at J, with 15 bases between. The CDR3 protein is CASSRRPEGYGYTF. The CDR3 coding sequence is TGTGCCAGCAGTCGTAGACCTGAGGGGTATGGCTACACCTTC.

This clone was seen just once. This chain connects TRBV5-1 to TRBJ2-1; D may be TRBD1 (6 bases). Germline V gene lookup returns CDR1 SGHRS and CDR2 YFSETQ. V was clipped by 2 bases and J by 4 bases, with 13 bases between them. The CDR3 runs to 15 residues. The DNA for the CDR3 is TGCGCCAGCAGCTTTGACGAAGGACAGTACAATGAGCAGTTCTTC. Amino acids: CASSFDEGQYNEQFF.

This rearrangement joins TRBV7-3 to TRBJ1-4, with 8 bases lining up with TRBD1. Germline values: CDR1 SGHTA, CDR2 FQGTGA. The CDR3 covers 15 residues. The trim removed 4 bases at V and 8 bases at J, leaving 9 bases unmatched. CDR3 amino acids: CASSSGRGPGEKLFF. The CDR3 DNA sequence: TGTGCCAGCAGCTCCGGCAGGGGGCCCGGGGAAAAACTGTTTTTT.